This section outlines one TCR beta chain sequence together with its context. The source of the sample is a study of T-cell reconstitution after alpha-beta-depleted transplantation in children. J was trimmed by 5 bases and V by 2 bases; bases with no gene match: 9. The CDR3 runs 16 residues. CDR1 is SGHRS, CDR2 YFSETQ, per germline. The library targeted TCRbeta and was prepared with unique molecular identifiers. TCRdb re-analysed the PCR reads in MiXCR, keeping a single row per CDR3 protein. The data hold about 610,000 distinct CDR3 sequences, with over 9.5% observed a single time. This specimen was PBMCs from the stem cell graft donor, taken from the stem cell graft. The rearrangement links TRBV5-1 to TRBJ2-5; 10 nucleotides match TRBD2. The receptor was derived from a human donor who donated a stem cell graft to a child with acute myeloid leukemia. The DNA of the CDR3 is TGCGCCAGCAGCTTTCTGGCTAGCGGGAGCGGGGAGACCCAGTACTTC. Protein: CASSFLASGSGETQYF.